Given below is one T cell receptor (beta chain) in context. TCR libraries were built from about 0.55 ug of total RNA by linear amplification. TCRdb recomputed calls from the reads with MiXCR, one row per CDR3 protein. This table has 150,000 to 200,000 distinct CDR3 sequences, around 80% appearing once. The record originates from a study of healthy donors' naive CD4 and CD8 T cells. This sequence was found in a pool of human donors in good health; the sample pools cells from several healthy donors. Sequenced: naive CD4+ and CD8+ T cells sorted from blood, pooled from several donors.

The DNA of the CDR3 is TGCAGCGTTGAACACGGACAGCTCAAAAACATTCAGTACTTC. This encodes CSVEHGQLKNIQYF. V and J are TRBV29-1 and TRBJ2-4, with D possibly being TRBD1 (6 bases). Germline-derived CDR1 and CDR2 are SQVTM and ANQGSEA. CDR3 length: 14 amino acids. The V gene lost 2 bases and the J gene lost 3 bases, with 11 bases spanning the gap.